These 25 T cell receptor beta chains were sequenced from one sample in a study of T cells in Graves' hyperthyroidism and ophthalmopathy. Amplification of TCR beta CDR3 regions was performed using RNA transcripts as template. Carried out on the TCR CDR3, a first-round RT-PCR used the HTBI primer set. TCRdb re-derived calls from the multiplex PCR reads in MiXCR, one entry per CDR3 protein. Here the sample spans hundreds of thousands of distinct CDR3 sequences, about 20% being singletons. The sample consisted of blood. Source of these receptors: a man aged 25-40 years with Graves' ophthalmopathy.

Regarding this clonotype: At one boundary the junction diverges from the germline segment, which might be a read error. The gene calls are TRBV6-1 and TRBJ1-2; TRBD1 aligns across 9 bases. Germline V lookup: CDR1 MNHNS, CDR2 SASEGT. CDR3 size: 15 residues. In DNA, the CDR3 is TGTGCCAGCAGTGAATCGGGACAGGGCCGCTATGGCTGCACCTTC. Translated, it gives CASSESGQGRYGCTF.

This clonotype was observed many times. The chain carries TRBV20-1 and TRBJ2-3; 7 bases line up with TRBD2. Per germline, CDR1 DFQATT and CDR2 SNEGSKA (reference sequence). V trimming: 0 bases; J trimming: 0 bases; junction bases outside the gene matches: 3. The CDR3 length is 15 residues. This CDR3 reads CSAREYGRSTDTQYF. The CDR3 nucleotides are TGCAGTGCTAGAGAATACGGGAGGAGCACAGATACGCAGTATTTT.

As concerns this clonotype: This may stem from a read error, because a much larger clone lies one nucleotide away. This chain joins TRBV18 and TRBJ2-3, with D unclear. The germline gives CDR1 KGHSH, CDR2 LQKENI. This CDR3 spans 14 amino acids. DNA of the CDR3: TGTGCCAGCTCACCGACCTCTACCACAGATAGGCAGTATTTT. Its protein is CASSPTSTTDRQYF.

The genes are TRBV5-1 and TRBJ2-7; D is perhaps TRBD2 (6 bases). CDR1 and CDR2 from the germline V gene are SGHRS and YFSETQ. The CDR3 is 12 residues long. Trimming took off 5 bases at V and 6 bases at J, with 12 bases between the two ends. The CDR3 region is CASRREVGEQYF. The CDR3 DNA is TGCGCCAGCAGAAGGGAGGTAGGCGAGCAGTACTTC. Together with reference TRBV5-1 and TRBJ2-7, the CDR3 gives the full variable domain: KAGVTQTPRYLIKTRGQQVTLSCSPISGHRSVSWYQQTPGQGLQFLFEYFSETQRNKGNFPGRFSGRQFSNSRSEMNVSTLELGDSALYLCASRREVGEQYFGPGTRLTVT.

V and J are TRBV7-2 and TRBJ2-1; D remains unclear. The germline gives CDR1 SGHTA, CDR2 FQGNSA. The CDR3 spans 18 residues. Trimming took 2 bases from V and 6 from J, leaving 23 bases between them. CDR3 bases: TGTGCCAGCAGCTTATCTGGATCCGCTAAAGTATCAGGCAATGAGCAGTTCTTC. Translated: CASSLSGSAKVSGNEQFF. The full variable domain, rest sourced from reference TRBV7-2 and TRBJ2-1, is GAGVSQSPSNKVTEKGKDVELRCDPISGHTALYWYRQSLGQGLEFLIYFQGNSAPDKSGLPSDRFSAERTGGSVSTLTIQRTQQEDSAVYLCASSLSGSAKVSGNEQFFGPGTRLTVL.

The V call is TRBV19, the J call TRBJ2-3; 9 nucleotides align to TRBD2. The germline V gene encodes CDR1 LNHDA and CDR2 SQIVND (reference sequence). This CDR3 has 17 amino acids. Trimming removed 0 bases from V and 3 bases from J; junction bases left unmatched: 7. The CDR3 DNA reads TGTGCCAGTAGTATAGATCCTCCTAGCGGGACGACAGATACGCAGTATTTT. Amino acids: CASSIDPPSGTTDTQYF.

A few counts support this clonotype. This chain connects TRBV24-1 to TRBJ2-3; D perhaps matches TRBD2 (6 bases). The CDR3 spans 13 residues. V gave up 4 bases and J gave up 8 bases, with 12 bases separating them. CDR1 is KGHDR, CDR2 SFDVKD, per germline. The CDR3 loop is CATSDPGGATQYF. The CDR3 DNA is TGTGCCACCAGTGACCCCGGAGGGGCTACGCAGTATTTT.

This clonotype has a handful of counts. This sequence joins TRBV27 and TRBJ1-2; no reliable D call. Trimming removed 6 bases at V and 3 bases at J, with 14 bases between. Looked up from germline, CDR1 is MNHEY and CDR2 is SMNVEV (reference sequence). The CDR3 has 14 residues. CDR3 in amino acids: CASSPTGEHYGYTF. CDR3 nucleotides: TGTGCCAGCAGCCCTACTGGTGAACACTATGGCTACACCTTC.

This clonotype occurred many times. This chain uses TRBV27 with TRBJ1-1, with 8 bases aligning to TRBD1. The CDR3 covers 14 residues. Germline CDR1 reads MNHEY; CDR2 reads SMNVEV (reference sequence). The trim removed 4 bases at V and 4 bases at J, leaving 5 bases unmatched. In DNA, the CDR3 is TGTGCCAGCAGTTACACAGGGGGGCCCACTGAAGCTTTCTTT. Amino acids: CASSYTGGPTEAFF.

The rearrangement joins TRBV6-1 to TRBJ2-7; TRBD1 might be the D (6 bases). Trimming shortened V by 6 bases and J by 3 bases, and 15 bases separated the two germline ends. The CDR3 is made up of 14 amino acids. CDR1 is MNHNS and CDR2 is SASEGT in the germline V gene. The CDR3 DNA follows: TGTGCCAGCAGACCGGGGCAGGGGCTCTACGAGCAGTACTTC. It is translated as CASRPGQGLYEQYF.

This clonotype was counted between two and nine times. For the CDR3, the DNA is TGCGCCAGCAGCTTGAACAGGGCCGACACAGATACGCAGTATTTT. It specifies CASSLNRADTDTQYF. The genes are TRBV5-1 and TRBJ2-3; possible D gene TRBD1, 6 bases. The CDR3 runs 15 residues. CDR1 is SGHRS and CDR2 is YFSETQ in the germline V gene. V lost 1 base to trimming and J lost 2 bases, with 11 bases between them.

V usage is TRBV15 and J usage is TRBJ1-2; the D is unclear. Germline V gives CDR1 LNHNV, CDR2 YYDKDF (reference sequence). V was cut by 3 bases and J by 1 base, with 9 bases left in between. The CDR3 is 14 residues long. The CDR3 reads CATSRSTVNYGYTF. CDR3 nucleotides: TGTGCCACCAGCAGGTCGACGGTTAACTATGGCTACACCTTC.

This clonotype was observed a few times. The chain couples TRBV10-3 to TRBJ2-1; the match to TRBD1 covers 8 bases. Germline CDR1 reads ENHRY; CDR2 reads SYGVKD. The ends lost 6 bases at V and 4 bases at J; junction bases unmatched: 2. CDR3 length: 13 residues. CDR3: CAIRGTGYNEQFF. CDR3 sequence (DNA): TGTGCCATCAGGGGGACAGGTTACAATGAGCAGTTCTTC.

This clonotype was recorded only once. V is TRBV9 and J is TRBJ2-3, with 7 bases matching TRBD1. CDR1 is SGDLS, CDR2 YYNGEE, per germline. The CDR3 runs to 15 residues. The J segment lost 1 base and the V segment lost 3 bases, leaving 5 bases of the junction unmatched. The CDR3 sequence: CASSASQGGTDTQYF. CDR3 nucleotide sequence: TGTGCCAGCAGCGCCTCCCAGGGGGGCACAGATACGCAGTATTTT.

This clonotype was seen a few times. This CDR3 is CATRRGPGPGGELFF. The DNA for the CDR3 is TGTGCCACTAGACGGGGGCCGGGCCCCGGCGGGGAGCTGTTTTTT. The chain combines TRBV13 with TRBJ2-2; D tentatively fits TRBD1 or TRBD2 (6 bases each). Trimming pared 10 bases from V and 7 bases from J, leaving 22 bases between. The CDR3 contains 15 residues. CDR1 PRHDT and CDR2 FYEKMQ come from the germline V gene (reference sequence). Together with reference TRBV13 and TRBJ2-2, the CDR3 gives the full variable domain: AAGVIQSPRHLIKEKRETATLKCYPIPRHDTVYWYQQGPGQDPQFLISFYEKMQSDKGSIPDRFSAQQFSDYHSELNMSSLELGDSALYFCATRRGPGPGGELFFGEGSRLTVL.

This clonotype was observed at least ten times. The chain recombines TRBV6-1 with TRBJ2-3; the D call may be TRBD1 or TRBD2 (6 bases each). CDR1 and CDR2 (germline): MNHNS, SASEGT. Trimming left V 7 bases short and J 0 bases short, with 17 bases between. The length of the CDR3 is 16 residues. CDR3 protein: CASTRGGQFSTDTQYF. The CDR3 region has the DNA TGTGCCAGCACCCGAGGGGGGCAGTTTAGCACAGATACGCAGTATTTT.

The chain joins TRBV7-2 to TRBJ2-1, with D tentatively TRBD2 (5 bases). The germline V gene encodes CDR1 SGHTA and CDR2 FQGNSA. With 6 bases removed from V and 0 bases from J, the gap between germline ends came to 15 bases. The CDR3 runs to 16 residues. Written as DNA, the CDR3 is TGTGCCAGCAGATTCACATCGGGAAGCTCCTACAATGAGCAGTTCTTC. Translated: CASRFTSGSSYNEQFF. Full variable domain (outside the CDR3, taken from reference TRBV7-2 and TRBJ2-1): GAGVSQSPSNKVTEKGKDVELRCDPISGHTALYWYRQSLGQGLEFLIYFQGNSAPDKSGLPSDRFSAERTGGSVSTLTIQRTQQEDSAVYLCASRFTSGSSYNEQFFGPGTRLTVL.

This clonotype has only a few counts. The J gene is TRBJ2-4, the V gene TRBV25-1; D might be TRBD2 (6 bases). Germline V gene lookup returns CDR1 MGHDK and CDR2 SYGVNS. The CDR3 is 15 residues long. V was clipped by 1 base and J by 3 bases, with 10 bases between them. The CDR3 loop reads CASSEFKGGKNIQYF. CDR3 DNA sequence: TGTGCCAGCAGTGAATTTAAGGGAGGCAAAAACATTCAGTACTTC.

This clonotype was observed a few times. The rearrangement joins TRBV24-1 to TRBJ1-1; D unresolved. Trimming cost V 10 bases and J 0 bases, with 11 bases left between them. The length of the CDR3 is 13 residues. Germline-derived CDR1 and CDR2 are KGHDR and SFDVKD. CDR3 sequence (DNA): TGTGCCACTAGGGTGGGGATGAACACTGAAGCTTTCTTT. Translating it yields CATRVGMNTEAFF.

This clonotype was observed a handful of times. The genes are TRBV27 and TRBJ1-1; 7 bases align to TRBD1. The V gene end was trimmed by 6 bases and the J gene end by 4 bases; junction bases not matched to a gene: 8. The germline V gene encodes CDR1 MNHEY and CDR2 SMNVEV (reference sequence). This CDR3 region has 14 residues. The CDR3 protein is CASRRDRTSTEAFF. The CDR3 DNA sequence: TGTGCCAGCAGACGGGACAGAACTAGCACTGAAGCTTTCTTT.

This sequence joins TRBV28 and TRBJ2-7, with 10 bases lining up with TRBD1. With V trimmed by 6 bases and J by 3 bases, 5 bases remained unmatched. This CDR3 has 14 amino acids. Germline CDR1 MDHEN, CDR2 SYDVKM. CDR3 bases: TGTGCCAGCAGGGGGACAGGGGTGGGCTACGAGCAGTACTTC. It codes for CASRGTGVGYEQYF. The full variable domain, completed using reference TRBV28 and TRBJ2-7, is DVKVTQSSRYLVKRTGEKVFLECVQDMDHENMFWYRQDPGLGLRLIYFSYDVKMKEKGDIPEGYSVSREKKERFSLILESASTNQTSMYLCASRGTGVGYEQYFGPGTRLTVT.

CDR3: CASSLDGTGTNQPQHF. Here the CDR3 DNA reads TGTGCCAGCAGCTTAGATGGGACTGGGACGAATCAGCCCCAGCATTTT. V gene TRBV11-2 combines with J gene TRBJ1-5, with a tentative D call TRBD1 (5 bases). CDR3 size: 16 residues. The germline gives CDR1 SGHAT, CDR2 FQNNGV. V was trimmed by 0 bases and J by 4 bases, leaving 13 bases between them.

This clonotype was seen at least ten times. V gene TRBV11-1 combines with J gene TRBJ2-5; 13 bases are a match to TRBD2. With V trimmed by 5 bases and J by 2 bases, 2 bases remained unmatched. The CDR3 is 15 amino acids. Germline V CDR1 and CDR2: SGHAT, FQDESV (reference sequence). The CDR3 here is CASSPGLAGQETQYF. The DNA for the CDR3 is TGTGCCAGCAGCCCGGGACTAGCGGGACAAGAGACCCAGTACTTC.

This chain joins TRBV6-2 or TRBV6-3 and TRBJ1-5, with D perhaps matching TRBD1 (5 bases). The germline CDR1 and CDR2 sequences are MNHEY and SVGEGT. The CDR3 loop spans 13 amino acids. The V gene lost 5 bases and the J gene lost 5 bases, with 10 bases spanning the gap. The CDR3 DNA reads TGTGCCAGCAGTGGGGGGAAGGATCAGCCCCAGCATTTT. This sequence encodes CASSGGKDQPQHF.

This clonotype was seen only a few times. The rearrangement links TRBV15 to TRBJ2-7, with D perhaps matching TRBD1 (6 bases). CDR1 and CDR2 from the germline V gene are LNHNV and YYDKDF (reference sequence). The V gene lost 0 bases and the J gene lost 6 bases, with 18 bases spanning the gap. This CDR3 contains 16 residues. CDR3 residues: CATSRDLGTHWGEQYF. CDR3 nucleotides: TGTGCCACCAGCAGAGATCTCGGGACACACTGGGGCGAGCAGTACTTC.